The 30 T cell receptor delta chains listed next were all sequenced from one sample in a study of gamma-delta T cells after stem cell transplantation. TCRdb reprocessed the RT-PCR reads using CATT. The sample shows 1,500 or so delta-chain clones, less than 2% of them seen only once. Sequenced input: gamma-delta T cells. The source is a human donor. It is not recorded whose cells these are; they may come from a transplant donor.

This clone was picked up a small number of times. TCRdb pairs this DNA with a much larger clone's protein that differs at residue 4, likely a read error; the protein shown was translated from the DNA. The V call is TRDV2, the J call TRDJ1, with D perhaps matching TRDD3 (6 bases). The CDR3 spans 18 residues. V gave up 5 bases and J gave up 1 base, with 25 bases separating them. In germline, CDR1 is GEAIGNYY, CDR2 EKD. The CDR3 region is CACGNVGVPKTSTDKLIF. The CDR3 DNA follows: TGTGCCTGTGGCAACGTGGGGGTCCCTAAGACGTCCACCGATAAACTCATCTTT.

Points on this clone: The junction differs from germline at one of its ends, possibly a read error. V usage is TRDV2 and J usage is TRDJ1, with 13 positions matching TRDD3. CDR1 and CDR2 (germline): GEAIGNYY, EKD. This CDR3 has 16 amino acids. The CDR3 region is CACDLLGDTNADKPIF. The CDR3 DNA follows: TGTGCCTGTGACCTACTGGGGGATACGAACGCCGATAAACCCATCTTT.

A word on this clone: This likely traces to a read error, being one base from a far larger clone. The sample contains more than one DNA sequence encoding this CDR3. The chain carries TRAV29/DV5 and TRDJ1, with TRDD3 matching over 7 bases. The length of the CDR3 is 18 residues. CDR1 and CDR2 (germline): NSMFDY, ISSIKDK. The CDR3 region is CAASAVLGTPSYTDKLIF. The CDR3 DNA sequence: TGCGCAGCAAGCGCTGTACTGGGGACCCCCTCTTACACCGATAAACTCATCTTT.

This clone showed up just a few times. TCRdb assigns this DNA the protein of a much larger clone, which departs from its translation at residue 10; this likely reflects a read error, and the protein shown comes from translating the DNA. This sequence joins TRDV1 and TRDJ1; 11 bases are shared with TRDD3. Germline CDR1 TSWWSYY, CDR2 QGS. With V trimmed by 5 bases and J by 0 bases, 8 bases remained unmatched. The CDR3 loop spans 17 amino acids. The CDR3 loop reads CALGSGWGIPYTDKLIF. CDR3 sequence (DNA): TGTGCTCTTGGGTCGGGCTGGGGGATACCGTACACCGATAAACTCATCTTT.

This clone is large. This specimen includes other DNA sequences encoding the same CDR3. The CDR3 DNA is TGTGCCTGTGCCGGTATACAAATCACCGATAAACTCATCTTT. Its protein is CACAGIQITDKLIF. The V gene is TRDV2, the J gene TRDJ1; D ambiguous. The CDR3 has 14 residues. Per the germline V gene, CDR1 is GEAIGNYY and CDR2 is EKD. The V and J ends lost 5 bases and 1 base respectively, with 13 bases between them.

As regards this clone: A read error likely explains why the TCRdb protein, taken from a much larger clone, differs from this DNA's translation at residue 3; the protein shown is translated from the DNA. The chain links TRDV2 to TRDJ1, with 11 bases that match TRDD3. Germline CDR1 GEAIGNYY, CDR2 EKD. This CDR3 comprises 20 residues. CDR3 in DNA: TGTGCCTGGGACACCCGAGGCGGGACTGGGGGATATGTTTTGGTGTATAAACTCATCTTT. Translated, it gives CAWDTRGGTGGYVLVYKLIF.

The rearrangement uses TRDV3 and TRDJ1; D possibly corresponds to TRDD2 (6 bases). This CDR3 region has 13 residues. Trimming removed 4 bases at V and 1 base at J, with 13 bases between. Germline V lookup: CDR1 TVYSNPD, CDR2 GDNSRS (reference sequence). The CDR3 DNA follows: TGTGCCTACAATCCTACGTCCACCGATAAACTCATCTTT. Amino acid sequence: CAYNPTSTDKLIF.

This clone was picked up a small number of times. TCRdb shows a much larger clone's protein in place of this DNA's translation, and the two differ at residue 4, likely through a read error; the protein shown is translated from the DNA. V gene TRDV2 combines with J gene TRDJ1; 9 bases fit TRDD3. The V gene's germline CDR1 is GEAIGNYY and CDR2 EKD. The CDR3 has 16 amino acids. CDR3 protein: CACNTRTGGPQGKLIF. CDR3 coding DNA: TGTGCCTGTAACACCCGTACTGGGGGACCCCAGGGTAAACTCATCTTT.

About this clone: One base separates it from a far larger clone, so it is likely a read error. The chain is built from TRDV1 and TRDJ1; D uncertain. The germline V gene encodes CDR1 TSWWSYY and CDR2 QGS. Trimming removed 6 bases from V and 0 bases from J, with 20 bases in between. The CDR3 is 17 amino acids. CDR3 nucleotide sequence: TGTGCTCTTGGCAAAAGGAGGACACTCCGGCACACCGATAAACTCATCTTT. It translates to CALGKRRTLRHTDKLIF.

Concerning this clone itself: TCRdb lists the protein of a much larger clone for this DNA, which differs at residues 4 and 10, so this is likely a read error; the protein given here is translated from the DNA itself. The genes are TRDV2 and TRDJ1, with 8 bases aligning to TRDD3. V was clipped by 4 bases and J by 0 bases; unmatched bases: 12. This CDR3 is built from 17 residues. The germline CDR1 and CDR2 sequences are GEAIGNYY and EKD. The CDR3 coding sequence is TGTGCCTGTGAACCCACTGGGGATACCCTTTACACCGATAAACTCATCTTT. Translating it yields CACEPTGDTLYTDKLIF.

Of note for this clone: A far more abundant clone sits one base away, making this likely a read error. Other DNA sequences of this sample code for an identical CDR3. The V call is TRDV2, the J call TRDJ1; D assignment may be TRDD2 or TRDD3 (5 bases each). Germline lookup yields CDR1 GEAIGNYY and CDR2 EKD. The CDR3 loop spans 16 amino acids. CDR3 nucleotide sequence: TGTGCCTGTGACACCTGGGGACTTACCTACACCGATAAGCTCATCTTT. Protein sequence: CACDTWGLTYTDKLIF.

This clone has only a few counts. A single base is all that separates this from a far larger clone, so a read error is likely. Distinct nucleotide sequences in the sample also encode this CDR3. The chain uses TRDV2 and TRDJ1, with 7 bases aligning to TRDD3. The CDR3 spans 16 residues. The germline gives CDR1 GEAIGNYY, CDR2 EKD. This CDR3 is CACDTLGVPGTDKLIF. The CDR3 DNA is TGTGCCTGTGACACGCTGGGGGTCCCGGGCACCGATAAGCTCATCTTT.

Concerning this clone: TCRdb's protein, taken from a much larger clone, differs from this DNA's translation at residue 5, likely owing to a read error; the protein displayed comes from the DNA. The chain is built from TRDV2 and TRDJ1; D is uncertain. The CDR3 extends over 16 amino acids. Germline loops: CDR1 GEAIGNYY, CDR2 EKD. With 1 base removed from V and 1 base from J, the gap between germline ends came to 15 bases. The CDR3 reads CACDTLPRGSTDKLIF. CDR3 in DNA: TGTGCCTGTGACACGCTACCTCGTGGTTCCACCGATAAACTCATCTTT.

This clone has only a few counts. The protein that TCRdb holds for this DNA derives from a much larger clone and differs from the translated DNA at residue 14, which likely indicates a read error; the protein shown here is translated from the DNA. V usage is TRDV2 and J usage is TRDJ1, with D possibly called TRDD2 or TRDD3 (5 bases each). The CDR3 is 16 amino acids. Germline values: CDR1 GEAIGNYY, CDR2 EKD. The DNA of the CDR3 is TGTGCCTGTGACACCTGGGGACTTACCTACACCGATAAACCCATCTTT. It yields the protein CACDTWGLTYTDKPIF.

This clone is classed as medium-sized. A far larger clone differs by one base, so this is likely a read error. The sample holds other DNA sequences that translate to the same CDR3. The genes are TRDV1 and TRDJ1; TRDD3 matches at 8 bases. The CDR3 loop spans 17 amino acids. V trimming: 6 bases; J trimming: 4 bases; junction bases outside the gene matches: 16. Germline CDR1 reads TSWWSYY; CDR2 reads QGS. The CDR3 here is CALGLLPVLGDLDKLIF. CDR3 coding DNA: TGTGCTCTTGGCCTCCTTCCCGTGCTGGGGGACCTCGATAAACTCATCTTT.

This clone has more than one count but fewer than ten. A far larger clone is off by one base, so a read error is likely. No DNA is shown, since the ends of the CDR3 on it are uncertain; the CDR3 is the one TCRdb lists. V gene TRDV1 combines with J gene TRDJ1; the D call in the table, TRDD3, was not verified against the DNA. Germline values: CDR1 TSWWSYY, CDR2 QGS. Inclusive of both ends, the CDR3 amounts to 14 amino acids. The CDR3 sequence is CALFWGIGTDKLTF.

This clone has more than one count but fewer than ten. The protein TCRdb lists belongs to a much larger clone and differs from this DNA's translation at residue 15, which points to a read error; the protein shown is made from the DNA. J is TRDJ1 and V is TRDV1; 10 bases align to TRDD3. The CDR3 is made up of 16 amino acids. Per germline, CDR1 TSWWSYY and CDR2 QGS. The CDR3 is CALGVYGCTGGWKLTF. In DNA, the CDR3 is TGTGCTCTTGGGGTGTACGGGTGTACTGGGGGATGGAAACTCACCTTT.

This clone is medium-sized within its sample. The gene calls are TRDV3 and TRDJ1; 9 bases line up with TRDD3. The V segment lost 3 bases and the J segment 2 bases; nucleotides outside the gene matches: 13. The CDR3 is 16 residues long. Germline V gene lookup returns CDR1 TVYSNPD and CDR2 GDNSRS (reference sequence). The DNA for the CDR3 is TGTGCCTTAGGGCTTTCCTGGGGGATCCAGACCGATAAACTCATCTTT. Its translation is CALGLSWGIQTDKLIF.

This clone appeared a few times. With only one base between it and a far larger clone, this is likely a read error. The sample holds other DNA sequences that translate to the same CDR3. V is TRDV1 and J is TRDJ1, with 7 bases aligning to TRDD3. J gave up 0 bases and V 0 bases, and 34 bases lay outside the gene matches. Germline CDR1 TSWWSYY, CDR2 QGS. The CDR3 consists of 26 residues. DNA for the CDR3: TGTGCTCTTGGGGAACTAGGACTCCTTATCCCCACGTACTGGGGAATACGCGAGGAGCACACCGATAAACTCATCTTT. Protein sequence: CALGELGLLIPTYWGIREEHTDKLIF.

In the case of this clone: The mismatch at residue 11 between this DNA's translation and the TCRdb protein of a much larger clone likely reflects a read error; the protein shown is translated from the DNA. CDR3 amino acids: CACAGIQITDELIF. CDR3 DNA sequence: TGTGCCTGTGCCGGTATACAAATCACCGATGAACTCATCTTT. The chain uses TRDV2 and TRDJ1; no clear D. The CDR3 length is 14 residues. CDR1 and CDR2 (germline): GEAIGNYY, EKD.

As for this clone: TCRdb's protein, taken from a much larger clone, differs from this DNA's translation at residue 4, likely owing to a read error; the protein displayed comes from the DNA. This chain links TRDV2 with TRDJ1; no definite D call. This CDR3 has 16 amino acids. Trimming removed 5 bases from V and 1 base from J, with 19 bases in between. Germline lookup yields CDR1 GEAIGNYY and CDR2 EKD. Here the CDR3 reads CACGRLPRGSTDKLIF. The CDR3 nucleotides are TGTGCCTGTGGCAGGCTACCTCGTGGTTCCACCGATAAACTCATCTTT.

Sample share makes this clone medium-sized. The same CDR3 can be traced to other DNA sequences in this sample. V gene TRDV1 combines with J gene TRDJ1, with D maybe TRDD3 (6 bases). Germline-derived CDR1 and CDR2 are TSWWSYY and QGS. V was shortened by 4 bases and J by 6 bases, with 18 bases between the two germline ends. This CDR3 spans 15 amino acids. CDR3 in amino acids: CALGGPLRGYNKLIF. Here the CDR3 DNA reads TGTGCTCTTGGGGGCCCACTCAGAGGATACAATAAACTCATCTTT.

This clone is labeled as medium-sized. V and J are TRDV1 and TRDJ1; weak D call: TRDD3 (6 bases). Germline V gene sequence: CDR1 TSWWSYY, CDR2 QGS. The CDR3 is made up of 20 amino acids. Trimming removed 2 bases from V and 2 bases from J, with 27 bases in between. DNA for the CDR3: TGTGCTCTTGGGGAATGGACGTTCTCAACGCTGGGGATTTGGACCGATAAACTCATCTTT. It yields the protein CALGEWTFSTLGIWTDKLIF.

A word on this clone: The TCRdb protein, from a much larger clone, departs from this DNA's translation at residue 10, likely by read error; the protein shown derives from the DNA. This chain connects TRDV2 to TRDJ1, with 13 nucleotides matching TRDD3. Germline V gene data show CDR1 as GEAIGNYY and CDR2 as EKD. The CDR3 runs 16 residues. V shed 3 bases, J shed 3 bases, and the junction held 6 bases outside the gene matches. The CDR3 DNA is TGTGCCTGTGACTCACTGGGGGATACGGACGCCGATAAACTCATCTTT. It yields the protein CACDSLGDTDADKLIF.

The table lists this clone with a count of one. Since a much larger clone is just one base distant, this may be a read error. The chain couples TRDV1 to TRDJ1; D is possibly TRDD2 or TRDD3 (9 bases each). The CDR3 covers 23 residues. The V end was cut by 5 bases, the J end by 1 base, with 38 bases between. Germline V gene lookup returns CDR1 TSWWSYY and CDR2 QGS. Here the CDR3 DNA reads TGTGCTCTTGGGCCAAGACTTCGGCCTTCCTACGAGACTGGGGGAAAGTCCACCGATAAACTCATCTTT. This translates into CALGPRLRPSYETGGKSTDKLIF.

This clone was detected a few times. The TCRdb protein comes from a much larger clone and disagrees with this DNA's translation at residue 4, likely due to a read error; the protein given here is derived from the DNA. The sample holds other DNA sequences that translate to the same CDR3. The chain couples TRDV2 to TRDJ1; TRDD3 matches at 13 bases. The CDR3 consists of 19 residues. Germline lookup yields CDR1 GEAIGNYY and CDR2 EKD. The trim removed 5 bases at V and 3 bases at J, leaving 17 bases unmatched. The CDR3 region is CACGPLTGGYAETPDKLIF. The CDR3 DNA reads TGTGCCTGTGGCCCCCTTACTGGGGGATACGCCGAGACACCCGATAAACTCATCTTT.

In this sample, this clone is medium-sized. Given a far larger clone just one base away, this is likely a sequencing read error. Different DNA sequences within this sample yield the same CDR3. Here the CDR3 reads CALGDLHTGYWGTDPYTDKLIF. The CDR3 nucleotides read TGTGCTCTTGGGGACCTCCACACGGGGTACTGGGGGACCGACCCGTACACCGATAAACTCATCTTT. V gene TRDV1 combines with J gene TRDJ1; 9 positions match TRDD3. The V gene's germline CDR1 is TSWWSYY and CDR2 QGS. With 3 bases clipped from V and 0 bases from J, the junction kept 23 bases outside the gene matches. The length of the CDR3 is 22 residues.

The rearrangement links TRDV1 to TRDJ1; TRDD3 matches 8 bases. Losses at the gene ends were 5 bases for V and 3 bases for J; bases not matched to a gene: 35. CDR1 and CDR2 from the germline V gene are TSWWSYY and QGS. The CDR3 has 24 amino acids. The CDR3, as DNA: TGTGCTCTTGGGTCTTTACACCTCTTCTTCGCGACGACTGGGGGCCGCGGGGGGGCCGATAAACTCATCTTT. This codes for CALGSLHLFFATTGGRGGADKLIF.

This clone has just a few counts. The protein that TCRdb holds for this DNA derives from a much larger clone and differs from the translated DNA at residue 13, which likely indicates a read error; the protein shown here is translated from the DNA. This chain joins TRDV2 and TRDJ1; tentative D call: TRDD2 (7 bases). CDR3 length: 22 amino acids. With 1 base removed from V and 0 bases from J, the gap between germline ends came to 32 bases. The germline V gene has CDR1 GEAIGNYY and CDR2 EKD. The CDR3, as DNA: TGTGCCTGTGACACGAATAGTTTCCTACGTTGGGGGGTACGCCCGTACACCGATAAACTCATCTTT. Protein product: CACDTNSFLRWGVRPYTDKLIF.

This clone was detected a few times. A far larger clone is only one base removed, so a read error is likely. In DNA form, the CDR3 reads TGTGCAGCTGCGCCTTCCTTGGGGGATACGCCCCACCTGACCGATAGACTCATCTTT. Amino acids: CAAAPSLGDTPHLTDRLIF. V is TRAV29/DV5 and J is TRDJ1; 11 nucleotides agree with TRDD3. This CDR3 is built from 19 residues. Germline loops: CDR1 NSMFDY, CDR2 ISSIKDK.